The 32 T cell receptor beta chains below come from one sample, sequenced in a study of T cell changes during pregnancy in multiple sclerosis. Sequenced by immunoSEQ multiplex PCR; TCRdb stores in-frame clones only, minus some. The table has 20,000 to 25,000 clones, approximately 90% seen once. This material consisted of CD8+ T cells from peripheral blood mononuclear cells, taken in the first trimester of pregnancy. The receptors derive from a female donor with multiple sclerosis, enrolled in a pregnancy study.

The DNA of the CDR3 is TGTGCCAGCAGCCCCGGAGCCAAAAACATTCAGTACTTC. Amino acids: CASSPGAKNIQYF. V is TRBV7-9 and J is TRBJ2-4; D call uncertain. The V end lost 5 bases, the J end lost 0 bases, and 5 bases lay between the germline ends. CDR3 length: 13 residues. Germline CDR1 reads SEHNR; CDR2 reads FQNEAQ (reference sequence).

The chain employs TRBV4-3 and TRBJ1-1, with D tentatively TRBD1 (6 bases). The germline CDR1 and CDR2 sequences are LGHNA and YSLEER. V was pared by 1 base and J by 0 bases, with 12 bases between. The CDR3 totals 16 residues. The CDR3, as DNA: TGCGCCAGCAGCCAAGCTTACAGGGATCTGAACACTGAAGCTTTCTTT. Translated, it gives CASSQAYRDLNTEAFF.

J is TRBJ2-7 and V is TRBV7-9, with 8 bases aligning to TRBD1. The germline V gene encodes CDR1 SEHNR and CDR2 FQNEAQ (reference sequence). There are 14 residues in the CDR3. Trimming took 4 bases from V and 5 from J; bases not matched to a gene: 7. The CDR3 loop reads CASSSGTGRHEQYF. CDR3 coding DNA: TGTGCCAGCAGCTCCGGGACAGGTCGACACGAGCAGTACTTC.

The chain is built from TRBV7-6 and TRBJ2-1; no definite D call. With 5 bases removed from V and 0 bases from J, the gap between germline ends came to 11 bases. The CDR3 length is 15 residues. CDR1 and CDR2 (germline): SGHVS, FNYEAQ. As DNA, the CDR3 is TGTGCCAGCAGCCACAGCCGCAGCTCCTACAATGAGCAGTTCTTC. This gives the protein CASSHSRSSYNEQFF.

This chain links TRBV29-1 with TRBJ2-1; tentatively, D is TRBD2 (5 bases). Between the trimmed V and J ends, which lost 2 bases and 9 bases, there was a span of 8 bases. The CDR3 covers 11 residues. Germline-derived CDR1 and CDR2 are SQVTM and ANQGSEA. The CDR3 here is CSVEMRVEQFF. In DNA, the CDR3 is TGCAGCGTTGAAATGCGGGTTGAGCAGTTCTTC.

In this sample, this clone turned up once. V and J are TRBV7-3 and TRBJ2-1; TRBD2 is a possible D gene (6 bases). The germline V and J ends were trimmed by 3 bases and 4 bases, with 13 bases remaining between them. This CDR3 has 15 residues. CDR1 and CDR2 from the germline V gene are SGHTA and FQGTGA. CDR3 amino acids: CASSFESSAYNEQFF. As DNA, the CDR3 is TGTGCCAGCAGCTTCGAGTCTAGCGCGTACAATGAGCAGTTCTTC.

The V and J genes are TRBV15 and TRBJ2-7, with 8 bases matching TRBD1. This CDR3 is 14 amino acids long. Per the germline V gene, CDR1 is LNHNV and CDR2 is YYDKDF (reference sequence). V lost 0 bases and J lost 5; bases outside the gene matches: 3. CDR3 sequence: CATSRDRTGNEQYF. As DNA, the CDR3 is TGTGCCACCAGCAGAGATCGGACAGGGAACGAGCAGTACTTC.

This clone was detected only a few times. The chain carries TRBV10-3 and TRBJ1-1; the D gene is possibly TRBD1 (5 bases). Between the trimmed V and J ends, which lost 6 bases and 1 base, there was a span of 6 bases. Germline values: CDR1 ENHRY, CDR2 SYGVKD. The CDR3 has 12 residues. Here the CDR3 reads CAIRQGNTEAFF. The CDR3 DNA follows: TGTGCCATCAGGCAGGGGAACACTGAAGCTTTCTTT.

J is TRBJ2-3 and V is TRBV4-1; 8 bases are shared with TRBD2. The germline V gene has CDR1 MGHRA and CDR2 YSYEKL. The trim removed 0 bases at V and 5 bases at J, leaving 13 bases unmatched. The CDR3 consists of 18 residues. The CDR3 spells CASSQDLTSGPGGDTQYF. The CDR3 DNA reads as TGCGCCAGCAGCCAAGACCTTACTAGCGGTCCTGGGGGAGATACGCAGTATTTT.

This sequence joins TRBV6-1 and TRBJ2-7, with D perhaps TRBD2 (6 bases). Between the trimmed V and J ends, which lost 6 bases and 5 bases, there was a span of 14 bases. The V gene's germline CDR1 is MNHNS and CDR2 SASEGT. The length of the CDR3 is 13 residues. CDR3 nucleotides: TGTGCCAGCAGCCTACGGGAGAGCGACGAGCAGTACTTC. This encodes CASSLRESDEQYF.

V gene TRBV27 combines with J gene TRBJ1-4, with D tentatively TRBD1 (5 bases). V lost 8 bases, J lost 6 bases, and 13 bases lay in between. CDR1 is MNHEY, CDR2 SMNVEV, per germline (reference sequence). The CDR3 length is 13 residues. The DNA for the CDR3 is TGTGCCAGCGCCTCGGGGGACGATGAAAAACTGTTTTTT. Its translation: CASASGDDEKLFF.

This chain links TRBV7-9 with TRBJ2-1, with 7 bases identical to TRBD2. Germline V gene lookup returns CDR1 SEHNR and CDR2 FQNEAQ (reference sequence). J was trimmed by 8 bases and V by 5 bases; bases with no gene match: 6. This CDR3 contains 13 residues. CDR3 loop: CASSPEAGDEQFF. The CDR3 coding sequence is TGTGCCAGCAGCCCCGAGGCGGGAGATGAGCAGTTCTTC.

Written as DNA, the CDR3 is TGTGCCAGCAGCTTAGTTGGGGGGGATGAATCTGGAAACACCATATATTTT. Protein product: CASSLVGGDESGNTIYF. This chain connects TRBV11-2 to TRBJ1-3; D possibly corresponds to TRBD1 (5 bases). The germline V and J ends were trimmed by 1 base and 1 base, with 14 bases remaining between them. Germline V lookup: CDR1 SGHAT, CDR2 FQNNGV. The CDR3 length is 17 residues.

The table lists this clone with a few counts. The rearrangement links TRBV5-5 to TRBJ1-2; no reliable D call. V was shortened by 1 base and J by 1 base, with 11 bases between the two germline ends. Germline CDR1 reads SGHKS; CDR2 reads YYEKEE (reference sequence). CDR3 length: 15 amino acids. Here the CDR3 reads CASSLPEGFNYGYTF. The CDR3 DNA follows: TGTGCCAGCAGCTTGCCCGAGGGCTTTAACTATGGCTACACCTTC.

This clone was recorded only once. The V and J genes are TRBV27 and TRBJ2-2; 7 nucleotides line up with TRBD1. The germline V gene encodes CDR1 MNHEY and CDR2 SMNVEV (reference sequence). CDR3 size: 14 residues. V lost 5 bases and J lost 6; bases outside the gene matches: 6. The chain's CDR3 is CASSLYRGSGELFF. The CDR3 DNA reads as TGTGCCAGCAGTCTCTACAGGGGTTCCGGGGAGCTGTTTTTT.

The V and J genes are TRBV13 and TRBJ2-7, with 8 bases lining up with TRBD1. There are 15 residues in the CDR3. Germline V lookup: CDR1 PRHDT, CDR2 FYEKMQ (reference sequence). V gave up 0 bases and J gave up 4 bases; unmatched junction bases: 5. The CDR3 DNA reads as TGTGCCAGCAGCTTAGGGCAGGGGGCGCGGTACGAGCAGTACTTC. It codes for CASSLGQGARYEQYF.

The chain links TRBV7-9 to TRBJ2-1, with 9 bases aligning to TRBD2. The germline V gene has CDR1 SEHNR and CDR2 FQNEAQ (reference sequence). This CDR3 contains 17 residues. The V gene end was trimmed by 5 bases and the J gene end by 0 bases; junction bases not matched to a gene: 8. The CDR3 sequence is CASSARLAASSYNEQFF. CDR3 sequence (DNA): TGTGCCAGCAGCGCACGACTAGCGGCGAGCTCCTACAATGAGCAGTTCTTC.

This chain joins TRBV4-2 and TRBJ2-1; 11 positions agree with TRBD2. The CDR3 has 18 amino acids. Germline V CDR1 and CDR2: LGHNA, YNFKEQ. The V gene end was trimmed by 1 base and the J gene end by 0 bases; junction bases not matched to a gene: 5. CDR3 bases: TGTGCCAGCAGCCAAGTGGGACTAGCGGAAAGCTCCTACAATGAGCAGTTCTTC. Translating gives CASSQVGLAESSYNEQFF.

This chain uses TRBV28 with TRBJ2-1, with a weak D call TRBD1 (6 bases). CDR3 length equals 13 residues. Germline lookup yields CDR1 MDHEN and CDR2 SYDVKM. The V end was cut by 3 bases, the J end by 5 bases, with 8 bases between. CDR3 region: CASSFDRNNEQFF. The CDR3 bases are TGTGCCAGCAGTTTTGACAGGAACAATGAGCAGTTCTTC.

The chain combines TRBV6-5 with TRBJ2-7, with 11 bases fitting TRBD1. This CDR3 contains 15 residues. The germline gives CDR1 MNHEY, CDR2 SVGAGI. Trimming at V came to 0 bases and at J to 6 bases, leaving 4 bases not matched to a gene. The chain's CDR3 is CASSYSSGTGGEQYF. In DNA form, the CDR3 reads TGTGCCAGCAGTTACTCGAGCGGGACAGGGGGCGAGCAGTACTTC.

The CDR3 is CASSLRGTGEQFF. Here the CDR3 DNA reads TGTGCCAGCAGTCTCCGGGGGACAGGTGAGCAGTTCTTC. The chain recombines TRBV28 with TRBJ2-1; 8 bases map to TRBD1. Germline V gene sequence: CDR1 MDHEN, CDR2 SYDVKM. The CDR3 loop spans 13 amino acids. V lost 5 bases to trimming and J lost 9 bases; unmatched junction nucleotides: 6. Supplemented by reference TRBV28 and TRBJ2-1, the full variable domain reads DVKVTQSSRYLVKRTGEKVFLECVQDMDHENMFWYRQDPGLGLRLIYFSYDVKMKEKGDIPEGYSVSREKKERFSLILESASTNQTSMYLCASSLRGTGEQFFGPGTRLTVL.

V gene TRBV6-6 combines with J gene TRBJ2-3; 7 positions agree with TRBD1. The CDR3 loop spans 12 amino acids. J was trimmed by 9 bases and V by 4 bases; bases with no gene match: 4. Germline CDR1 is MNHNY and CDR2 is SVGAGI (reference sequence). The CDR3 nucleotides read TGTGCCAGCAGTTTCGACAGGGACACGCAGTATTTT. Translating it yields CASSFDRDTQYF.

CDR3 bases: TGTGCCAGCAGTTTACTGGGGGCGGATACGCAGTATTTT. It encodes CASSLLGADTQYF. V gene TRBV27 combines with J gene TRBJ2-3, with D perhaps TRBD1 (6 bases). The V gene's germline CDR1 is MNHEY and CDR2 SMNVEV (reference sequence). The V end lost 2 bases, the J end lost 6 bases, and 9 bases lay between the germline ends. The CDR3 covers 13 residues.

The rearrangement joins TRBV7-3 to TRBJ1-1, with TRBD1 identical over 7 bases. Germline lookup yields CDR1 SGHTA and CDR2 FQGTGA. The CDR3 totals 13 residues. V was clipped by 6 bases and J by 1 base; unmatched bases: 2. CDR3 bases: TGTGCCAGCAGGGGGACAGCGAACACTGAAGCTTTCTTT. This gives the protein CASRGTANTEAFF.

V gene TRBV4-1 combines with J gene TRBJ1-1; D possibly corresponds to TRBD1 (6 bases). Trimming left V 3 bases short and J 3 bases short, with 8 bases between. Germline lookup yields CDR1 MGHRA and CDR2 YSYEKL. This CDR3 is 13 amino acids long. CDR3 bases: TGCGCCAGCAGCCATACAGGGTACACTGAAGCTTTCTTT. It specifies CASSHTGYTEAFF.

The CDR3 protein is CASSQGRQGVFYEQYF. CDR3 bases: TGCGCCAGCAGCCAAGGCCGGCAGGGGGTCTTCTACGAGCAGTACTTC. The chain recombines TRBV4-3 with TRBJ2-7; the match to TRBD1 covers 7 bases. CDR1 and CDR2 from the germline V gene are LGHNA and YSLEER. With V trimmed by 1 base and J by 3 bases, 9 bases remained unmatched. CDR3 length: 16 amino acids.

This clone was seen only once. The chain employs TRBV27 and TRBJ1-2; 7 nucleotides agree with TRBD1. J lost 14 bases, V lost 0 bases, and 9 bases had no gene match. The CDR3 sequence is 13 residues long. Germline V gene data show CDR1 as MNHEY and CDR2 as SMNVEV (reference sequence). CDR3 sequence (DNA): TGTGCCAGCAGTTTATCGTCGGACAGGCAGTCGACCTTC. It translates to CASSLSSDRQSTF.

The rearrangement links TRBV28 to TRBJ2-2, with D perhaps TRBD2 (5 bases). Germline CDR1 reads MDHEN; CDR2 reads SYDVKM. The germline V and J ends were trimmed by 6 bases and 10 bases, with 21 bases remaining between them. This CDR3 contains 15 residues. CDR3: CASREGPSPPEELFF. Here the CDR3 DNA reads TGTGCCAGCAGAGAGGGTCCTTCCCCCCCCGAGGAGCTGTTTTTT.

V usage is TRBV28 and J usage is TRBJ2-1; 7 bases fit TRBD2. Trimming at V came to 5 bases and at J to 6 bases, leaving 10 bases not matched to a gene. CDR1 MDHEN and CDR2 SYDVKM come from the germline V gene. CDR3 length: 15 amino acids. CDR3 sequence (DNA): TGTGCCAGCAGTCCAATCGGGGGACTAACCAATGAGCAGTTCTTC. Encoded protein: CASSPIGGLTNEQFF.

This clone has a single count. V is TRBV19 and J is TRBJ1-1; tentative D call: TRBD1 (5 bases). The V end was cut by 3 bases, the J end by 7 bases, with 12 bases between. CDR3 size: 13 residues. CDR1 and CDR2 from the germline V gene are LNHDA and SQIVND (reference sequence). Here the CDR3 reads CASSILLDSEAFF. CDR3 sequence (DNA): TGTGCCAGTAGTATCCTCTTAGACAGTGAAGCTTTCTTT.

The table lists this clone with a few counts. The gene calls are TRBV27 and TRBJ2-5; 7 bases agree with TRBD2. The CDR3 is 15 amino acids. The germline V gene encodes CDR1 MNHEY and CDR2 SMNVEV (reference sequence). After removal of 6 bases from V and 3 bases from J, the junction contained 10 bases not matched to a gene. The CDR3 nucleotides read TGTGCCAGCAGGTCGTGGGGGGGACTTGAAGAGACCCAGTACTTC. Residues: CASRSWGGLEETQYF.

The V and J genes are TRBV6-5 and TRBJ1-3; D not certain. With 2 bases removed from V and 0 bases from J, the gap between germline ends came to 11 bases. CDR1 is MNHEY and CDR2 is SVGAGI in the germline V gene. The CDR3 has 16 amino acids. The CDR3 sequence: CASSYRPGSSGNTIYF. The CDR3 DNA reads TGTGCCAGCAGTTACAGGCCGGGGAGCTCTGGAAACACCATATATTTT.